This T cell receptor (beta chain) was obtained from a study of T cells after posttransplantation cyclophosphamide. This clone appeared once. Trimming took 4 bases from V and 1 from J, leaving 14 bases between them. CDR3 length equals 14 residues. The germline gives CDR1 SQVTM, CDR2 ANQGSEA. Cells defined as naive were viable CD3+CD4+ or CD3+CD8+ and CCR7+CD45RA+CD45RO-CD95-CD27+CD28+. Data came from immunoSEQ multiplex PCR; TCRdb stores just in-frame clones and leaves some out. The sample records tens of thousands of clones, 95% to 98% being singletons. This sequence joins TRBV29-1 and TRBJ2-7; possible D gene TRBD1, 6 bases. The origin of this receptor is a man in his forties or fifties in good health, CMV-negative, and a related stem cell transplant donor. Sequencing input: naive CD4+ T cells sorted from PBMCs. CDR3 bases: TGCAGCGTTGGCCGGACAGCGGATTCCTACGAGCAGTACTTC. Its protein is CSVGRTADSYEQYF.